This T cell receptor (beta chain) was observed in a study of blood T cell repertoires in COVID-19. Participants spanned ages about 18 to 95 years and resided in 20 to 30 US areas. The CDR3 contains 17 residues. The V gene lost 4 bases and the J gene lost 0 bases, with 19 bases spanning the gap. From germline, CDR1 is SGHKS and CDR2 YYEKEE (reference sequence). The repertoire was sequenced with immunoSEQ multiplex PCR; TCRdb's copy has only in-frame clones and lacks some. The table shows some 250,000 clones, with roughly 91% occurring only once. This chain uses TRBV5-5 with TRBJ1-1; tentative D call: TRBD1 (5 bases). The receptor was isolated from a woman in her twenties or thirties with acute COVID-19. Input material: PBMCs or T cells enriched from blood (not recorded which). The CDR3 sequence is CASSPRTSTGVNTEAFF. CDR3 DNA: TGTGCCAGCAGCCCAAGGACATCGACGGGGGTGAACACTGAAGCTTTCTTT.